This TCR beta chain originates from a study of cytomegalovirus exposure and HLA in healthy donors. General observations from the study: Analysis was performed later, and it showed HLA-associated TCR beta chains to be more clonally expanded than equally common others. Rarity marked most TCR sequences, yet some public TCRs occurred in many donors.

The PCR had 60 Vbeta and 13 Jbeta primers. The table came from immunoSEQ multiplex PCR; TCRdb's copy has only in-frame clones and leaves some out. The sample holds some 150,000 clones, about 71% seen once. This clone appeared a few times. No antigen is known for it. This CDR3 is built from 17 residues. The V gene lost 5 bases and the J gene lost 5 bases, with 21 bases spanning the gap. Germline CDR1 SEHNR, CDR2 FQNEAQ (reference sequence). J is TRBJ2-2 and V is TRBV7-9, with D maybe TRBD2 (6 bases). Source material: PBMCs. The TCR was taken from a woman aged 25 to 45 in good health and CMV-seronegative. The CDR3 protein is CASSPTSPTRGTGELFF. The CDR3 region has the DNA TGTGCCAGCAGCCCAACCTCCCCGACTAGGGGTACCGGGGAGCTGTTTTTT.